The 10 T cell receptor beta chains reported below all come from one sample, sequenced in a study of T cells in Graves' hyperthyroidism and ophthalmopathy. The TCR beta CDR3 regions underwent amplification using RNA transcripts as the source. When the TCR CDR3 underwent first-round RT-PCR, the HTBI primer set was used. TCRdb re-called the multiplex PCR reads through MiXCR, storing one row per CDR3 protein. Of hundreds of thousands of distinct CDR3 sequences listed, under 60% are singletons. The source material was peripheral blood or thyroid tissue (not recorded which). The receptors were gathered from a woman aged 18 to 35 with Graves' hyperthyroidism.

Comment on this clonotype: A read error is possible here, since a much larger clone lies one base away. This chain joins TRBV20-1 and TRBJ2-5; the D gene is possibly TRBD2 (7 bases). V shed 3 bases and J shed 3 bases, with 14 bases lying between them. CDR3 size: 14 residues. Germline V gives CDR1 DFQATT, CDR2 SNEGSKA (reference sequence). The CDR3 is CSARGGRAEETQYF. The CDR3 DNA reads TGCAGTGCTAGGGGGGGGCGAGCGGAAGAGACCCAGTACTTC.

In its sample, this clonotype was seen a few times. This chain connects TRBV29-1 to TRBJ1-1; the D gene is possibly TRBD1 (5 bases). This CDR3 is built from 14 residues. Germline CDR1 reads SQVTM; CDR2 reads ANQGSEA. The V end was cut by 5 bases, the J end by 0 bases, with 13 bases between. The CDR3 sequence: CSVSGDGVNTEAFF. CDR3 coding DNA: TGCAGCGTTTCGGGGGATGGAGTGAACACTGAAGCTTTCTTT. The whole variable domain, remainder taken from reference TRBV29-1 and TRBJ1-1, is SAVISQKPSRDICQRGTSLTIQCQVDSQVTMMFWYRQQPGQSLTLIATANQGSEATYESGFVIDKFPISRPNLTFSTLTVSNMSPEDSSIYLCSVSGDGVNTEAFFGQGTRLTVV.

The rearrangement uses TRBV7-9 and TRBJ1-4; D gene uncertain. Trimming pared 2 bases from V and 0 bases from J, leaving 7 bases between. The CDR3 totals 15 residues. Germline V gene lookup returns CDR1 SEHNR and CDR2 FQNEAQ (reference sequence). DNA for the CDR3: TGTGCCAGCAGCTTACGACAAACAACTAATGAAAAACTGTTTTTT. Translating gives CASSLRQTTNEKLFF.

On this clonotype: At one boundary the junction diverges from the germline segment, which might be a read error. V and J are TRBV7-2 and TRBJ1-2; D uncertain. Per the germline V gene, CDR1 is SGHTA and CDR2 is FQGNSA. The length of the CDR3 is 14 residues. The CDR3 DNA is TGCGCCAGCAGCCAAGAGGCCAATAACTATGGCTACACCTTC. Protein sequence: CASSQEANNYGYTF. Filled out from reference TRBV7-2 and TRBJ1-2, the complete variable domain reads GAGVSQSPSNKVTEKGKDVELRCDPISGHTALYWYRQSLGQGLEFLIYFQGNSAPDKSGLPSDRFSAERTGGSVSTLTIQRTQQEDSAVYLCASSQEANNYGYTFGSGTRLTVV.

This chain links TRBV11-1 with TRBJ1-2; TRBD1 matches 7 bases. V gave up 1 base and J gave up 2 bases; unmatched junction bases: 4. The germline CDR1 and CDR2 sequences are SGHAT and FQDESV (reference sequence). The CDR3 is 15 residues long. The CDR3 DNA sequence: TGTGCCAGCAGCTTAGAGGGACAGCACAACTATGGCTACACCTTC. It translates to CASSLEGQHNYGYTF.

The V call is TRBV29-1, the J call TRBJ2-5; perhaps TRBD1 as D (5 bases). The CDR3 is 10 residues long. V lost 3 bases and J 13 bases, leaving 12 bases between the germline ends. Germline lookup yields CDR1 SQVTM and CDR2 ANQGSEA. Here the CDR3 DNA reads TGCAGCGTTGATGGATGGACACCGTACTTC. This sequence encodes CSVDGWTPYF.

The chain recombines TRBV9 with TRBJ1-2; TRBD1 aligns across 7 bases. Germline loops: CDR1 SGDLS, CDR2 YYNGEE. With 7 bases clipped from V and 8 bases from J, the junction kept 17 bases outside the gene matches. The CDR3 has 15 residues. CDR3 bases: TGTGCCAGCTCAGCACTGTCGGGACAGCGGGCCGGCTACACCTTC. This sequence encodes CASSALSGQRAGYTF.

The genes are TRBV24-1 and TRBJ2-7; 7 bases agree with TRBD1. The V gene's germline CDR1 is KGHDR and CDR2 SFDVKD. J gave up 3 bases and V 12 bases, and 4 bases lay outside the gene matches. This CDR3 is built from 11 residues. This CDR3 reads CARTGFYEQYF. DNA of the CDR3: TGTGCCCGGACAGGATTCTACGAGCAGTACTTC.

CDR3 amino acids: CSVLTGDGGYTF. CDR3 nucleotides: TGCAGCGTCCTGACAGGGGATGGAGGCTACACCTTC. The gene calls are TRBV29-1 and TRBJ1-2, with 8 bases aligning to TRBD1. Trimming removed 6 bases from V and 8 bases from J; junction bases left unmatched: 8. Germline CDR1 is SQVTM and CDR2 is ANQGSEA. The CDR3 is 12 amino acids.

This clonotype was counted many times. CDR3 DNA: TGTGCCAGCAGCTTAACCCAGGCCACCGGGGAGCTGTTTTTT. Protein product: CASSLTQATGELFF. The V call is TRBV7-9, the J call TRBJ2-2; D is uncertain. The V gene lost 2 bases and the J gene lost 4 bases, with 8 bases spanning the gap. CDR1 and CDR2 (germline): SEHNR, FQNEAQ (reference sequence). The CDR3 covers 14 residues. The full variable domain, its missing parts supplied by reference TRBV7-9 and TRBJ2-2, is DTGVSQNPRHKITKRGQNVTFRCDPISEHNRLYWYRQTLGQGPEFLTYFQNEAQLEKSRLLSDRFSAERPKGSFSTLEIQRTEQGDSAMYLCASSLTQATGELFFGEGSRLTVL.